What follows are 8 T cell receptor beta chains derived from one specimen sequenced in a study of T cells in Graves' hyperthyroidism and ophthalmopathy. Amplification yielded TCR beta CDR3 regions, with RNA transcripts as the source. A set of HTBI primers served as the primers for a first-round RT-PCR of the TCR CDR3. From the multiplex PCR reads, TCRdb called clonotypes with MiXCR, one entry per CDR3 protein. The sample records some 400,000 distinct CDR3 sequences, 11% to 15% being singletons. Sequenced sample: blood. The source of these receptors is a woman aged 60 to 75 with Graves' hyperthyroidism.

Ten or more counts support this clonotype. The chain links TRBV20-1 to TRBJ2-7; D ambiguous. Per the germline V gene, CDR1 is DFQATT and CDR2 is SNEGSKA (reference sequence). Trimming cost V 3 bases and J 2 bases, with 8 bases left between them. There are 12 residues in the CDR3. The DNA for the CDR3 is TGCAGTGCTAGCGGCACGGCCTACGAGCAGTACTTC. Amino acid sequence: CSASGTAYEQYF.

This clonotype occurred a few times. The V gene is TRBV6-1, the J gene TRBJ2-2, with TRBD1 matching 7 bases. CDR1 MNHNS and CDR2 SASEGT come from the germline V gene. The CDR3 has 13 residues. V shed 7 bases and J 7 bases; nucleotides not matched to a gene: 6. The CDR3 DNA is TGTGCCAGCAACCGACAGGGTGACGGGGAGCTGTTTTTT. Its protein is CASNRQGDGELFF.

This clonotype was picked up a small number of times. This chain uses TRBV15 with TRBJ2-6; D is unclear. V was shortened by 6 bases and J by 3 bases, with 12 bases between the two germline ends. The CDR3 sequence is 15 residues long. CDR1 LNHNV and CDR2 YYDKDF come from the germline V gene (reference sequence). CDR3 in DNA: TGTGCCACCAGACTTTTGGAGAATGGGGCCAACGTCCTGACTTTC. Its protein product is CATRLLENGANVLTF. Filled out from reference TRBV15 and TRBJ2-6, the complete variable domain reads DAMVIQNPRYQVTQFGKPVTLSCSQTLNHNVMYWYQQKSSQAPKLLFHYYDKDFNNEADTPDNFQSRRPNTSFCFLDIRSPGLGDTAMYLCATRLLENGANVLTFGAGSRLTVL.

The rearrangement joins TRBV5-6 to TRBJ2-7, with 11 nucleotides matching TRBD2. This CDR3 is built from 16 residues. J gave up 3 bases and V 2 bases, and 7 bases lay outside the gene matches. From germline, CDR1 is SGHDT and CDR2 YYEEEE. CDR3 sequence reads: CASSLPGTSGLYEQYF. DNA of the CDR3: TGTGCCAGCAGCTTACCTGGGACTAGCGGTCTCTACGAGCAGTACTTC. Full variable domain (remainder filled in from reference TRBV5-6 and TRBJ2-7): DAGVTQSPTHLIKTRGQQVTLRCSPKSGHDTVSWYQQALGQGPQFIFQYYEEEERQRGNFPDRFSGHQFPNYSSELNVNALLLGDSALYLCASSLPGTSGLYEQYFGPGTRLTVT.

This clonotype was picked up a small number of times. At one end, the junction sequence differs from germline, possibly due to a read error. V gene TRBV12-3 or TRBV12-4 combines with J gene TRBJ2-2; 7 nucleotides align to TRBD2. The CDR3 extends over 14 amino acids. The CDR3 loop is CVSSFAGRGGELFF. The CDR3 coding sequence is TGTGTCAGCAGTTTTGCAGGGAGGGGCGGGGAGCTGTTTTTT.

In this sample, this clonotype turned up many times. The CDR3 spells CASSLVGGGPYNEQFF. In DNA form, the CDR3 reads TGCGCCAGCAGCTTGGTTGGCGGGGGGCCCTACAATGAGCAGTTCTTC. The chain has TRBV5-1 and TRBJ2-1, with 8 bases aligning to TRBD2. This CDR3 region has 16 residues. V lost 0 bases, J lost 2 bases, and 4 bases stayed unmatched. Looked up from germline, CDR1 is SGHRS and CDR2 is YFSETQ. Using reference TRBV5-1 and TRBJ2-1 for the parts outside the CDR3, the full variable domain is KAGVTQTPRYLIKTRGQQVTLSCSPISGHRSVSWYQQTPGQGLQFLFEYFSETQRNKGNFPGRFSGRQFSNSRSEMNVSTLELGDSALYLCASSLVGGGPYNEQFFGPGTRLTVL.

This clonotype has ten or more counts. The chain recombines TRBV19 with TRBJ1-5, with D unclear. The germline gives CDR1 LNHDA, CDR2 SQIVND (reference sequence). The CDR3 consists of 12 residues. V lost 1 base to trimming and J lost 6 bases, with 4 bases between them. CDR3 sequence (DNA): TGTGCCAGTAGTATAGGGGGTCAGCCCCAGCATTTT. The encoded protein is CASSIGGQPQHF.

As for this clonotype: A much larger clone differs from this one at a single base, so this may be a read error. This chain uses TRBV6-9 with TRBJ2-5; TRBD2 matches 7 bases. Germline CDR1 reads MNHGY; CDR2 reads SVAAGI. This CDR3 spans 15 amino acids. With 8 bases clipped from V and 9 bases from J, the junction kept 18 bases outside the gene matches. CDR3 amino acids: CASVGTNGIMGAQYF. The CDR3 DNA is TGTGCCAGCGTTGGGACTAACGGGATTATGGGGGCCCAGTACTTC.